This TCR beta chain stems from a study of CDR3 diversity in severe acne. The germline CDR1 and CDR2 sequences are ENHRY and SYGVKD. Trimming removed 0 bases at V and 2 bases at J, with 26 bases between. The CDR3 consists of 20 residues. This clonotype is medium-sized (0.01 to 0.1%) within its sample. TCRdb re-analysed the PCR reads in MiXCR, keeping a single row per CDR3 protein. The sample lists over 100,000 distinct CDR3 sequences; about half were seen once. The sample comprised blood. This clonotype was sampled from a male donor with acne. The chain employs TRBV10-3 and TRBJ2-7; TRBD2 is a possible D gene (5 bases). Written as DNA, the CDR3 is TGTGCCATCAGTGAGTCGTTTGGAAAGGCCGAGGGTGGTAGGACCTACGAGCAGTACTTC. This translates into CAISESFGKAEGGRTYEQYF.